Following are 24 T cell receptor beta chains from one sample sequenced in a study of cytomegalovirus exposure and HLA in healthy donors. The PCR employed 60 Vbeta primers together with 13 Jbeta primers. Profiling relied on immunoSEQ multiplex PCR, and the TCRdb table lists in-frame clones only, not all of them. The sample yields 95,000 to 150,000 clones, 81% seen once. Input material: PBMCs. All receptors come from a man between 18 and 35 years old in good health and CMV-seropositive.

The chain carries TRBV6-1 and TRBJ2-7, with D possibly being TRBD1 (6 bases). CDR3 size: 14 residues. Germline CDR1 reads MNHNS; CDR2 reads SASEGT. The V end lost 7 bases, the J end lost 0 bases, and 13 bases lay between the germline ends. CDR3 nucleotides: TGTGCCAGCAACCGACAGGAGAACTCCTACGAGCAGTACTTC. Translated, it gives CASNRQENSYEQYF.

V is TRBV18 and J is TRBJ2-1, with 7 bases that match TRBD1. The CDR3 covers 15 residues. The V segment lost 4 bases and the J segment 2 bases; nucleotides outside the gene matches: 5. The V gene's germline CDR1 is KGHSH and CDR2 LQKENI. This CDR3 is CASSLKTGPYNEQFF. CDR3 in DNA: TGTGCCAGCTCACTAAAGACAGGGCCCTACAATGAGCAGTTCTTC.

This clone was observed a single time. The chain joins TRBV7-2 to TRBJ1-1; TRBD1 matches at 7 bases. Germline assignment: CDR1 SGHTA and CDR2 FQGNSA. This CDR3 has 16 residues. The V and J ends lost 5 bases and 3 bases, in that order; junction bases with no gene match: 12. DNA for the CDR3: TGTGCCAGCAGCCCAAGGGGGCCGGGATGGGACACTGAAGCTTTCTTT. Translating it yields CASSPRGPGWDTEAFF.

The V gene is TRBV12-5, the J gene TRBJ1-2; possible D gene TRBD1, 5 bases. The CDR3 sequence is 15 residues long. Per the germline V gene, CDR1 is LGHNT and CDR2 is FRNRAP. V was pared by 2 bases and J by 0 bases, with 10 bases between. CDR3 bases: TGTGCTAGTGGTTTGTCCCAGGGCGCTAACTATGGCTACACCTTC. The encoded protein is CASGLSQGANYGYTF. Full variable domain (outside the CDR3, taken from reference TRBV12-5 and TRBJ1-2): DARVTQTPRHKVTEMGQEVTMRCQPILGHNTVFWYRQTMMQGLELLAYFRNRAPLDDSGMPKDRFSAEMPDATLATLKIQPSEPRDSAVYFCASGLSQGANYGYTFGSGTRLTVV.

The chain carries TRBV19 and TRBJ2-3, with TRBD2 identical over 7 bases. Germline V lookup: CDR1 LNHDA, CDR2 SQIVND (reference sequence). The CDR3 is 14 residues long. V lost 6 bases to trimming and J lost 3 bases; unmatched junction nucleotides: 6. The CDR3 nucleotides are TGTGCCAGTAGGGGAGGGATCACGACAGATACGCAGTATTTT. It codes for CASRGGITTDTQYF.

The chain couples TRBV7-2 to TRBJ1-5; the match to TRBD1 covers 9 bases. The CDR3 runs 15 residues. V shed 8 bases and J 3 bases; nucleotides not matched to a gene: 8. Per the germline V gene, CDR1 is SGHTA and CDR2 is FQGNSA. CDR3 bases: TGTGCCAGCGCTAGACAGGGGGGTAACAATCAGCCCCAGCATTTT. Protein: CASARQGGNNQPQHF.

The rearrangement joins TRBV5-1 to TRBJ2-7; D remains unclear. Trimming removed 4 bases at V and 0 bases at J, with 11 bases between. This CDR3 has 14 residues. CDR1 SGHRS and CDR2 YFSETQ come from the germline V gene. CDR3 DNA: TGCGCCAGCAGCCTGAGTCTTAGCTCCTACGAGCAGTACTTC. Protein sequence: CASSLSLSSYEQYF.

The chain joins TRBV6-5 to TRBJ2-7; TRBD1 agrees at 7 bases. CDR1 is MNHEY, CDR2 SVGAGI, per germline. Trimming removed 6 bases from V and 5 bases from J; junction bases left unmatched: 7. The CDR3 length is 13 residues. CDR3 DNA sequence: TGTGCCAGCAGCCGGGACAGAAGAGACGAGCAGTACTTC. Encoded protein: CASSRDRRDEQYF.

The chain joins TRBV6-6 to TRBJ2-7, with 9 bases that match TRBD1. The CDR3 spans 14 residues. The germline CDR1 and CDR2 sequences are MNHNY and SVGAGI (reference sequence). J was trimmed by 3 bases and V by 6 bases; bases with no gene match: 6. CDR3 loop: CASRRDREVYEQYF. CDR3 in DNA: TGTGCCAGCAGGAGGGACAGGGAGGTCTACGAGCAGTACTTC.

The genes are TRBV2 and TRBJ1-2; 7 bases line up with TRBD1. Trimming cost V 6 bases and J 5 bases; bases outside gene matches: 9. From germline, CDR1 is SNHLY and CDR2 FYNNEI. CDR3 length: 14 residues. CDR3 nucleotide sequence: TGTGCCAGCAGACTTACAGGGGTAGGGTATGGCTACACCTTC. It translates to CASRLTGVGYGYTF.

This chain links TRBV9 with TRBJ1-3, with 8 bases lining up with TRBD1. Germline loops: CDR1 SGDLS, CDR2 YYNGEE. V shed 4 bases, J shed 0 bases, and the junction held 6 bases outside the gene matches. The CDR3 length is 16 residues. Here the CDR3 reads CASSPRQGYSGNTIYF. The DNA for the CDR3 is TGTGCCAGCAGCCCGCGACAGGGGTACTCTGGAAACACCATATATTTT.

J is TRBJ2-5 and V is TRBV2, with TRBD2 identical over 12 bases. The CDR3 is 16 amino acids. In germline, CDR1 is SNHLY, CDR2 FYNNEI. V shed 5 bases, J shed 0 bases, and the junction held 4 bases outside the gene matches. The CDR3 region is CASSHRLAGDQETQYF. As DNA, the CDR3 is TGTGCCAGCAGTCACAGACTAGCGGGGGACCAAGAGACCCAGTACTTC.

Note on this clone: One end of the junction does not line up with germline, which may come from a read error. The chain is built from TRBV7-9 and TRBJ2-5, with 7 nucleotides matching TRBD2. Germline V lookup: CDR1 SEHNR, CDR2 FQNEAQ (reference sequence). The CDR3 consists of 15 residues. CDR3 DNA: TGTTCCAGCAGCTTAGCAGCGGGGCCCGGAGGGACCCAGTACTTC. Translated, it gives CSSSLAAGPGGTQYF. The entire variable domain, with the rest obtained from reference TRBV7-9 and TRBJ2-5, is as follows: DTGVSQNPRHKITKRGQNVTFRCDPISEHNRLYWYRQTLGQGPEFLTYFQNEAQLEKSRLLSDRFSAERPKGSFSTLEIQRTEQGDSAMYLCSSSLAAGPGGTQYFGPGTRLLVL.

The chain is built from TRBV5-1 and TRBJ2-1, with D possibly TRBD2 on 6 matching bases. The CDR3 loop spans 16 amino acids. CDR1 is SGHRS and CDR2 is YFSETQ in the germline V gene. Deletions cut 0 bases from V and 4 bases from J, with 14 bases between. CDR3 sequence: CASSLDLSGQYNEQFF. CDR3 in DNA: TGCGCCAGCAGCTTGGATTTAAGCGGGCAGTACAATGAGCAGTTCTTC.

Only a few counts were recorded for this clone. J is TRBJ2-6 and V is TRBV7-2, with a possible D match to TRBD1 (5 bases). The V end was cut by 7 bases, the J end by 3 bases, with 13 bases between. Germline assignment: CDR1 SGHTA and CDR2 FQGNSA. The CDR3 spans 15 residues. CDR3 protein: CASTSRAFGANVLTF. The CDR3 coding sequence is TGTGCCAGCACCTCCAGGGCCTTTGGGGCCAACGTCCTGACTTTC. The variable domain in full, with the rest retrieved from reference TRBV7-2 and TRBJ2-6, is GAGVSQSPSNKVTEKGKDVELRCDPISGHTALYWYRQSLGQGLEFLIYFQGNSAPDKSGLPSDRFSAERTGGSVSTLTIQRTQQEDSAVYLCASTSRAFGANVLTFGAGSRLTVL.

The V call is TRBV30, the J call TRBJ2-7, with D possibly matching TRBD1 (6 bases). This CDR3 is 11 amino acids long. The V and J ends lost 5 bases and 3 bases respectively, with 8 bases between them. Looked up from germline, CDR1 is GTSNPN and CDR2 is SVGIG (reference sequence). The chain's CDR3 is CAWGGSYEQYF. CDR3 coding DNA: TGTGCCTGGGGGGGCAGCTACGAGCAGTACTTC.

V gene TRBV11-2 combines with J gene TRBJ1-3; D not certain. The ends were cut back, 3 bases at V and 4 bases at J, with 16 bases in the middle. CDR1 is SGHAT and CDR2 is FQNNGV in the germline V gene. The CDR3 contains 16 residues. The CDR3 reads CASSFRRDFSGNTIYF. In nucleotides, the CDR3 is TGTGCCAGCAGCTTTAGGCGGGATTTCTCCGGAAACACCATATATTTT.

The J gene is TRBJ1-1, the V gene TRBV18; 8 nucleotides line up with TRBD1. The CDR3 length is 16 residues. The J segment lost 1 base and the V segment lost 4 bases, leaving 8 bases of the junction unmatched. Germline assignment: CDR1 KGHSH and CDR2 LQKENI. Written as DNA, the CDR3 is TGTGCCAGCTCACTTGCCCAGGGGGCTGGGAACACTGAAGCTTTCTTT. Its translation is CASSLAQGAGNTEAFF.

CDR3 in amino acids: CASSQRQGKQDGYTF. CDR3 coding DNA: TGCGCCAGCAGCCAGCGACAGGGGAAGCAGGATGGCTACACCTTC. The J gene is TRBJ1-2, the V gene TRBV4-3; TRBD1 matches at 8 bases. With V trimmed by 3 bases and J by 6 bases, 9 bases remained unmatched. This CDR3 comprises 15 residues. The germline V gene encodes CDR1 LGHNA and CDR2 YSLEER.

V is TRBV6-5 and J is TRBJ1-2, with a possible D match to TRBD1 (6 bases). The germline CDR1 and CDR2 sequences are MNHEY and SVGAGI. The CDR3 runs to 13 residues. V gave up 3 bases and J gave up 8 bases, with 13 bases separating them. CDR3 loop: CASSYNGGPGYTF. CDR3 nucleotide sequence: TGTGCCAGCAGTTATAATGGGGGCCCCGGCTACACCTTC.

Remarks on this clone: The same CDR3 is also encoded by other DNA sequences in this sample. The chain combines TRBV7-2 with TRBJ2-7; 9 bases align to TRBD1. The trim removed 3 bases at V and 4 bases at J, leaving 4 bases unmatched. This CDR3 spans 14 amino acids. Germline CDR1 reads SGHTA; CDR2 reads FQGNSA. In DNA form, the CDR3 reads TGTGCCAGCAGCTTCCGGGACAGGGTTTACGAGCAGTACTTC. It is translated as CASSFRDRVYEQYF.

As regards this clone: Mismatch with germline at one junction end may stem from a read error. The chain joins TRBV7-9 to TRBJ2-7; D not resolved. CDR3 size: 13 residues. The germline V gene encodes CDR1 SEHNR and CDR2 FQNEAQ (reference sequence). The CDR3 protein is CSSSLTSLPEQYF. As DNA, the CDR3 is TGTTCCAGCAGCTTAACTTCTCTCCCCGAGCAGTACTTC.

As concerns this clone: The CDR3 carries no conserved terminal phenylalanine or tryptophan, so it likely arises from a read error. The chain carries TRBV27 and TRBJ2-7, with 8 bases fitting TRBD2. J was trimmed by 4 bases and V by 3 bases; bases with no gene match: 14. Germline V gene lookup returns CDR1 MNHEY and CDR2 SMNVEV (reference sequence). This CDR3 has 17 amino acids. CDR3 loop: CASSFFGTGGYRYEQYL. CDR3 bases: TGTGCCAGCAGTTTTTTTGGGACGGGGGGGTACCGATACGAGCAGTACCTC.

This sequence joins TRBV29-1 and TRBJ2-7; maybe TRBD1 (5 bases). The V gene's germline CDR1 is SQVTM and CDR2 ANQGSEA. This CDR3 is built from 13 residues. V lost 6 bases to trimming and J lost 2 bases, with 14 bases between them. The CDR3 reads CSVVWGRTYEQYF. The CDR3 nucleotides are TGCAGCGTAGTCTGGGGCAGAACCTACGAGCAGTACTTC.